Listed below are T cell receptor beta chains from one sample, sequenced in a study of a mutant IDH1 vaccine in newly diagnosed glioma. These receptors have no identified antigens. Clones were read by immunoSEQ multiplex PCR, and TCRdb kept only the in-frame ones, dropping some. Of roughly 54,000 clones in the sample, approximately 81% are singletons; the top ten hold 3% to 3.5%. The sample was PBMCs, taken from a glioma patient whose treatment included an IDH1 peptide vaccine. These receptors originate from a man under 40 with glioma. The CDR3 runs from the conserved cysteine through the conserved F or W. Each record gives: J gene, D gene, V gene, clone size, CDR3 DNA, CDR3 protein. D genes are given only for firm matches. Some rows have no size entry. The others give once, few or many, or a class for an expanded clone.

>TRBJ2-7|TRBD1|TRBV5-1|NA
TGCGCCAGCAGCGTCCCGGGACAGGGGACCTACGAGCAGTACTTC
CASSVPGQGTYEQYF
>TRBJ1-5|NA|TRBV18|once
TGTGCCAGCTCGAGGGGACGGAGGGGCAATCAGCCCCAGCATTTT
CASSRGRRGNQPQHF
>TRBJ1-5|NA|TRBV7-6|NA
TGTGCCAGCAGCTTAGGAGTGGGTCCGATGGGGAATCAGCCCCAGCATTTT
CASSLGVGPMGNQPQHF
>TRBJ2-2|TRBD2|TRBV15|NA
TGTGCCACCAGCAGCGAATTCGGGACTAGAGGGTCCGGGGAGCTGTTTTTT
CATSSEFGTRGSGELFF
>TRBJ1-2|NA|TRBV11-1|NA
TGTGCCAGCAGCCGACAGTGGGACTATGGCTACACCTTC
CASSRQWDYGYTF
>TRBJ2-1|NA|TRBV18|NA
TGTGCCAGCTCACCAAGAATCCTAGCCTTAGGGCACAATGAGCAGTTCTTC
CASSPRILALGHNEQFF
>TRBJ1-5|TRBD1|TRBV5-5|NA
TGTGCCAGCAGCTCCACGGGACAGGGGGCGCATCAGCCCCAGCATTTT
CASSSTGQGAHQPQHF
>TRBJ2-1|NA|TRBV11-2|NA
TGTGCCAGCAGCTTAGCTTGGGTCATTAAAGGAGGCTCCTACAATGAGCAGTTCTTC
CASSLAWVIKGGSYNEQFF
>TRBJ2-7|TRBD2|TRBV29-1|NA
TGCAGCGCTAGGGAGGGTTCCGACTACGAGCAGTACTTC
CSAREGSDYEQYF
>TRBJ1-6|NA|TRBV15|NA
TGTGCCACCAGCTATCAGGGGCACAGGGCGAATAGTTCACCCCTCCACTTT
CATSYQGHRANSSPLHF
>TRBJ2-3|TRBD2|TRBV28|NA
TGTGCCAGCAGTTTATGGAATGCGGGGGGCGGAGATACGCAGTATTTT
CASSLWNAGGGDTQYF
>TRBJ1-5|NA|TRBV6-1|NA
TGTGCCAGCAGCCTACAGGACAGCAATCAGCCCCAGCATTTT
CASSLQDSNQPQHF
>TRBJ1-1|TRBD1|TRBV5-6|few
TGTGCCAGCAGCCAACGGGACAGACTTATGAACACTGAAGCTTTCTTT
CASSQRDRLMNTEAFF
>TRBJ2-6|NA|TRBV4-1|NA
TGCGCCAGCAGCCAAGGGCAGGTTGGGGCCAACGTCCTGACTTTC
CASSQGQVGANVLTF
>TRBJ2-2|NA|TRBV19|NA
TGTGCCAGTAGTGGTCAGAAGAACACCGGGGAGCTGTTTTTT
CASSGQKNTGELFF
>TRBJ2-3|TRBD2|TRBV28|few
TGTGCCAGCAGTACCCCCCTTGGACTAGCGGACACAGATACGCAGTATTTT
CASSTPLGLADTDTQYF
>TRBJ1-1|TRBD1|TRBV19|NA
TGTGCCAGTAGCCGGATCAGGGGGACAGAAGCTTTCTTT
CASSRIRGTEAFF
>TRBJ1-1|NA|TRBV11-2|NA
TGTGCCAGCAGCTTAATAGGACAGAAGAACACTGAAGCTTTCTTT
CASSLIGQKNTEAFF
>TRBJ1-1|NA|TRBV27|once
TGTGCCAGCAGTTTCGTACGGGGGTACTACACTGAAGCTTTCTTT
CASSFVRGYYTEAFF
>TRBJ2-2|NA|TRBV5-1|NA
TGCGCCAGCAGCCATACAAGTAACACCGGGGAGCTGTTTTTT
CASSHTSNTGELFF
>TRBJ1-2|NA|TRBV7-2|NA
TGTGCCAGCAGCTTATGGGGGAGCTATGGCTACACCTTC
CASSLWGSYGYTF
>TRBJ2-2|NA|TRBV10-2|NA
TGCGCCAGCAGTGTCAGCCAGTACACCGGGGAGCTGTTTTTT
CASSVSQYTGELFF
>TRBJ2-1|NA|TRBV28|NA
TGTGCCAGCAGTCAATCCTACAATGAGCAGTTCTTC
CASSQSYNEQFF
>TRBJ2-7|TRBD1|TRBV29-1|NA
TGCAGCGTGACCGGACAGGGGGTCGGGAACTACGAGCAGTACTTC
CSVTGQGVGNYEQYF
>TRBJ1-6|NA|TRBV19|NA
TGTGCCAGTAGTATAGTCTTCCAGGGGATAAGGTCACCCCTCCACTTT
CASSIVFQGIRSPLHF
>TRBJ1-1|NA|TRBV5-8|NA
TGTGCCAGCACCTTTGGCAGTACCCTGAACACTGAAGCTTTCTTT
CASTFGSTLNTEAFF
>TRBJ1-3|NA|TRBV6-6|NA
TGTGCCAGCAGTTACGGGAAGCTATCTGGAAACACCATATATTTT
CASSYGKLSGNTIYF
>TRBJ1-3|NA|TRBV7-9|NA
TGTGCCAGCAGCTTAACGGGGGCTTCTGGAAACACCATATATTTT
CASSLTGASGNTIYF
>TRBJ1-1|NA|TRBV9|NA
TGTGCCAGCGGCGCAGCGAGTGAAGTAAGGAACACTGAAGCTTTCTTT
CASGAASEVRNTEAFF
>TRBJ2-5|NA|TRBV7-2|NA
TGTGCCAGCAGCTTAGGGCCTTTTGTCGCGGGCACCCAGTACTTC
CASSLGPFVAGTQYF
>TRBJ2-5|NA|TRBV7-9|NA
TGTGCCAGCAGCTTAGGGGCTATCTCTGAGACCCAGTACTTC
CASSLGAISETQYF
>TRBJ2-2|NA|TRBV5-1|NA
TGCGCCAGCAGCTTGCAGGACACGAACACCGGGGAGCTGTTTTTT
CASSLQDTNTGELFF
>TRBJ2-7|NA|TRBV14|NA
TGTGCCAGCAGCCAAGGTAGGGCCCAGCAGTACTTC
CASSQGRAQQYF
>TRBJ1-6|TRBD1|TRBV2|once
TGTGCCAGCAGGCGGACAGGGCAGGATTCACCCCTCCACTTT
CASRRTGQDSPLHF
>TRBJ2-6|TRBD1|TRBV30|NA
TGTGCCTGGAACCGGGACAGGGGCTATTCTGGGGCCAACGTCCTGACTTTC
CAWNRDRGYSGANVLTF
>TRBJ1-5|NA|TRBV6-1|NA
TGTGCCAGCAGCCTCTTCGATAGAACCAATCAGCCCCAGCATTTT
CASSLFDRTNQPQHF
>TRBJ2-7|NA|TRBV10-1|once
TGCGCCAGCAGTGACCCATTAGACTACGAGCAGTACTTC
CASSDPLDYEQYF
>TRBJ2-7|NA|TRBV19|NA
TGTGCCAGTAGCTCTTGGGAGGGACAAGGCTACGAGCAGTACTTC
CASSSWEGQGYEQYF
>TRBJ1-6|NA|TRBV18|NA
TGTGCCAGCTCACCAGAACTCGAGAATTCACCCCTCCACTTT
CASSPELENSPLHF
>TRBJ1-4|TRBD1|TRBV28|once
TGTGCCAGCAGTTTTGTTGGCAGGGGGGTGGCGGGGTATGAAAAACTGTTTTTT
CASSFVGRGVAGYEKLFF
>TRBJ1-6|TRBD1|TRBV5-5|few
TGTGCCAGCAGCTCACCGGGGACAGGGGTTCCACCCCTCCACTTT
CASSSPGTGVPPLHF
>TRBJ2-1|TRBD1|TRBV11-3|NA
TGTGCCAGCAGCTTCGGACAGGCCACCTACAATGAGCAGTTCTTC
CASSFGQATYNEQFF
>TRBJ1-6|NA|TRBV10-3|NA
TGTGCCATCAGTACAGGCGACTCCTATAATTCACCCCTCCACTTT
CAISTGDSYNSPLHF
>TRBJ1-5|NA|TRBV28|NA
TGTGCCAGCAGGTTACCGGAGTATAATCAGCCCCAGCATTTT
CASRLPEYNQPQHF
>TRBJ1-2|NA|TRBV19|NA
TGTGCCAGTAGTAGCAGGGAGGGCGACTATGGCTACACCTTC
CASSSREGDYGYTF
>TRBJ1-2|TRBD1|TRBV7-9|NA
TGTGCCAGCAGCTCGACCGGGACAGGGAACTATGGCTACACCTTC
CASSSTGTGNYGYTF
>TRBJ2-1|NA|TRBV6-4|NA
TGTGCCAGCAGTGACTCTTTTACCGTTAATGAGCAGTTCTTC
CASSDSFTVNEQFF
>TRBJ2-7|NA|TRBV5-1|NA
TGCGCCAGCAGCTTGCGGACACCATACGAGCAGTACTTC
CASSLRTPYEQYF
>TRBJ2-5|NA|TRBV5-1|NA
TGCGCCAGCAGCTTGGGGCGAAGACCCCAAGAGACCCAGTACTTC
CASSLGRRPQETQYF
>TRBJ1-5|NA|TRBV10-2|few
TGCGCCAGCAGTGATTTTAGTCCCAATCAGCCCCAGCATTTT
CASSDFSPNQPQHF
>TRBJ1-1|NA|TRBV19|NA
TGTGCCAGTAAAAAGCCCGGACAGAGGGACACTGAAGCTTTCTTT
CASKKPGQRDTEAFF
>TRBJ2-7|TRBD1|TRBV18|NA
TGTGCCAGCTCACCAATGACAGGGGGCGCGGGATACGAGCAGTACTTC
CASSPMTGGAGYEQYF
>TRBJ1-5|NA|TRBV7-9|few
TGTGCCAGCAGCTCGGGATTCAATTATCAGCCCCAGCATTTT
CASSSGFNYQPQHF
>TRBJ2-5|NA|TRBV5-6|NA
TGTGCCAGCAGCTTGGGATCCCAAGAGACCCAGTACTTC
CASSLGSQETQYF
>TRBJ1-1|NA|TRBV4-1|NA
TGCGCCAGCAGACCAGGGCTAGTTTTGAACACTGAAGCTTTCTTT
CASRPGLVLNTEAFF
>TRBJ1-1|NA|TRBV29-1|NA
TGCAGCGTTCTAAAACCGGGACATTACACTGAAGCTTTCTTT
CSVLKPGHYTEAFF
>TRBJ2-5|TRBD1|TRBV7-8|NA
TGTGCCAGCCAGGGGGCTGAGGAGACCCAGTACTTC
CASQGAEETQYF
>TRBJ2-7|TRBD1|TRBV5-6|NA
TGTGCCAGCAGCTTCGGGACAGGGCTAGGCGAGCAGTACTTC
CASSFGTGLGEQYF
>TRBJ1-2|NA|TRBV7-5|NA
TGTGTCAGAAGCCCGTCGGGGGCTCGTTATGGCTACACCTTC
CVRSPSGARYGYTF